The source of this TCR beta chain is a study of blood T cell repertoires in COVID-19. V lost 5 bases and J 0 bases, leaving 15 bases between the germline ends. The CDR3 is 16 residues long. Germline V gene lookup returns CDR1 SGHRS and CDR2 YFSETQ. In the authors' workflow: Counts of nucleated cells, estimated from reference gene primer amplification, were obtained. Some clones are missing from TCRdb's copy, which holds only in-frame ones; the method was immunoSEQ multiplex PCR. Clonal size and the V and J genes are those of that table, whereas D and trimming came from the DNA. The table includes some 170,000 clones, around 87% detected once.

Sequencing used peripheral blood. The TCR sequence derives from an older woman with COVID-19, enrolled during active disease. V gene TRBV5-1 combines with J gene TRBJ1-5, with TRBD1 as a possible D gene (6 bases). The CDR3 here is CASRPGQPDSNQPQHF. In DNA form, the CDR3 reads TGCGCCAGCAGACCCGGACAGCCAGATAGCAATCAGCCCCAGCATTTT.